This T cell receptor (beta chain) was retrieved from a study of cytomegalovirus exposure and HLA in healthy donors. Study information: Unique TCRs numbering around 80 million, obtained from HLA-typed donors, made up an early data release. Broader study findings: Later analysis identified several of the most significant clusters that appeared linked to common viral pathogens. Presence/absence analyses assumed roughly uniform sequencing depth across donors.

This clone was seen just once. Its antigen is still unknown. The PCR made use of 60 Vbeta and 13 Jbeta primers. Clones were sequenced by immunoSEQ multiplex PCR, and TCRdb holds only the in-frame ones, with some missing. The sample has more than 150,000 clones, just over 75% seen once; the top ten hold 1.4%. V shed 5 bases and J shed 7 bases, with 15 bases lying between them. The CDR3 length is 14 residues. Germline assignment: CDR1 SGHTA and CDR2 FQGTGA. The clonotype comes from a man aged 18-30 years in good health and CMV-seronegative. The sequenced material came from PBMCs. J is TRBJ2-1 and V is TRBV7-3; a weak D match, TRBD2 (6 bases). CDR3 nucleotides: TGTGCCAGCAGCCTAATGGGACTGGTAAATGAGCAGTTCTTC. Residues: CASSLMGLVNEQFF.